The subject of this entry is one T cell receptor (beta chain). The antigen is undetermined. The data derive from a study of T cell responses to AZD1222 COVID-19 vaccine. Data came from immunoSEQ multiplex PCR; TCRdb stores just in-frame clones and leaves some out. The table records some 140,000 clones, nearly 90% of them present only once. General study points: Clonal diversity may have been underestimated in mostly white British donors.

Second doses were pooled across both intervals (about 4 or about 12 weeks). The CDR3 runs to 14 residues. The ends lost 8 bases at V and 0 bases at J; junction bases unmatched: 5. Germline assignment: CDR1 SNHLY and CDR2 FYNNEI. This material consisted of peripheral blood, taken 28 days after the second AZD1222 dose. This sequence originates from an adult who received the AZD1222 COVID-19 vaccine. V usage is TRBV2 and J usage is TRBJ2-3; 7 nucleotides agree with TRBD1. The CDR3 DNA follows: TGTGCCAGCCAAGGGGGCCAAAGCACAGATACGCAGTATTTT. This codes for CASQGGQSTDTQYF. The variable domain in full, with the rest retrieved from reference TRBV2 and TRBJ2-3, is EPEVTQTPSHQVTQMGQEVILRCVPISNHLYFYWYRQILGQKVEFLVSFYNNEISEKSEIFDDQFSVERPDGSNFTLKIRSTKLEDSAMYFCASQGGQSTDTQYFGPGTRLTVL.